One sample yielded the 9 T cell receptor beta chains listed below, sequenced in a study of OX40 agonist ivuxolimab in advanced cancers. Assay: immunoSEQ multiplex PCR; the TCRdb copy retains only in-frame clones and omits some. The sample contains about 79,000 clones, around 94% of which appear only once. The sequenced sample was CD4+ or CD8+ T cells sorted from blood, obtained in a trial of the OX40 agonist ivuxolimab. The receptors stem from an adult with an advanced solid tumor such as melanoma, head and neck, liver or kidney cancer.

V usage is TRBV27 and J usage is TRBJ2-4; D is uncertain. The V and J ends lost 10 bases and 1 base respectively, with 11 bases between them. Germline V gene sequence: CDR1 MNHEY, CDR2 SMNVEV (reference sequence). The CDR3 has 13 residues. In DNA form, the CDR3 reads TGTGCCACTGGGTTGGGGGCCAAAAACATTCAGTACTTC. Amino acids: CATGLGAKNIQYF.

This chain connects TRBV28 to TRBJ2-7; the match to TRBD1 covers 9 bases. The CDR3 covers 17 residues. V shed 5 bases and J 2 bases; nucleotides not matched to a gene: 13. Germline V gene sequence: CDR1 MDHEN, CDR2 SYDVKM. The CDR3 DNA sequence: TGTGCCAGCAGTCGCGGGACAGGGTCTAAGGGGACCTACGAGCAGTACTTC. It encodes CASSRGTGSKGTYEQYF.

The J gene is TRBJ2-3, the V gene TRBV2; 9 positions agree with TRBD1. Looked up from germline, CDR1 is SNHLY and CDR2 is FYNNEI. The CDR3 extends over 15 amino acids. The V segment lost 6 bases and the J segment 2 bases; nucleotides outside the gene matches: 6. CDR3 loop: CASSGTGIFTDTQYF. CDR3 DNA: TGTGCCAGCAGCGGGACAGGGATTTTCACAGATACGCAGTATTTT. Looking up the rest from reference TRBV2 and TRBJ2-3 gives the full variable domain: EPEVTQTPSHQVTQMGQEVILRCVPISNHLYFYWYRQILGQKVEFLVSFYNNEISEKSEIFDDQFSVERPDGSNFTLKIRSTKLEDSAMYFCASSGTGIFTDTQYFGPGTRLTVL.

This clone was recorded once. The chain is built from TRBV7-3 and TRBJ2-1; 7 bases fit TRBD2. V lost 5 bases to trimming and J lost 5 bases; unmatched junction nucleotides: 9. The germline gives CDR1 SGHTA, CDR2 FQGTGA. The CDR3 length is 15 residues. The CDR3 nucleotides are TGTGCCAGCAGCGTTAATCCTCTAGCGGACAATGAGCAGTTCTTC. Protein product: CASSVNPLADNEQFF.

The chain carries TRBV19 and TRBJ2-1; 10 bases agree with TRBD2. The germline V gene has CDR1 LNHDA and CDR2 SQIVND (reference sequence). This CDR3 is 15 amino acids long. V gave up 7 bases and J gave up 7 bases; unmatched junction bases: 10. The CDR3 loop reads CASTLLAGAGNEQFF. In DNA form, the CDR3 reads TGTGCCAGTACCCTTCTAGCGGGAGCTGGGAATGAGCAGTTCTTC.

This clone was counted a single time. The chain is built from TRBV9 and TRBJ2-5, with D possibly being TRBD2 (5 bases). V dropped 0 bases and J dropped 1 base, with 10 bases sitting between them. CDR3 length equals 15 residues. The germline V gene has CDR1 SGDLS and CDR2 YYNGEE. The CDR3 loop reads CASSVGGQPQETQYF. Written as DNA, the CDR3 is TGTGCCAGCAGCGTAGGAGGGCAGCCCCAAGAGACCCAGTACTTC. Together with reference TRBV9 and TRBJ2-5, the CDR3 gives the full variable domain: DSGVTQTPKHLITATGQRVTLRCSPRSGDLSVYWYQQSLDQGLQFLIQYYNGEERAKGNILERFSAQQFPDLHSELNLSSLELGDSALYFCASSVGGQPQETQYFGPGTRLLVL.

V and J are TRBV19 and TRBJ1-5; D gene uncertain. CDR1 is LNHDA, CDR2 SQIVND, per germline (reference sequence). V was cut by 2 bases and J by 0 bases, with 14 bases left in between. The CDR3 is 17 residues long. CDR3 nucleotide sequence: TGTGCCAGTAGTATATCCCCACAACTTTATAGCAATCAGCCCCAGCATTTT. Its protein product is CASSISPQLYSNQPQHF.

The V call is TRBV18, the J call TRBJ2-1, with D hard to call. Looked up from germline, CDR1 is KGHSH and CDR2 is LQKENI. V lost 3 bases and J lost 4, with 10 bases in between. The CDR3 is made up of 14 amino acids. The CDR3 protein is CASSPGDKYNEQFF. The CDR3 DNA sequence: TGTGCCAGCTCACCCGGAGACAAATACAATGAGCAGTTCTTC.

The chain is built from TRBV28 and TRBJ2-5, with 11 bases fitting TRBD2. Germline CDR1 is MDHEN and CDR2 is SYDVKM. This CDR3 region has 15 residues. V lost 7 bases to trimming and J lost 7 bases; unmatched junction nucleotides: 11. DNA of the CDR3: TGTGCCAGCATCCCGGTTAGCGGGGGGGCGGGGACCCAGTACTTC. Residues: CASIPVSGGAGTQYF.